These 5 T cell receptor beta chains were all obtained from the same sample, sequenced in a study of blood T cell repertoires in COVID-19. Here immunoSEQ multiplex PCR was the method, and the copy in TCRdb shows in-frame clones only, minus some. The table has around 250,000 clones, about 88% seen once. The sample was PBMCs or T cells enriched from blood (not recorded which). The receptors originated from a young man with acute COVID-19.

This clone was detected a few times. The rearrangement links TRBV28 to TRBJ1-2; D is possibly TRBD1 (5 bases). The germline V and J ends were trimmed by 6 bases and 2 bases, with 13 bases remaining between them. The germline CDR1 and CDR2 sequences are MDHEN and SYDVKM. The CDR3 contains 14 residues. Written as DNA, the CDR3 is TGTGCCAGCAGCGGCGGGACGGCAAACTATGGCTACACCTTC. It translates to CASSGGTANYGYTF.

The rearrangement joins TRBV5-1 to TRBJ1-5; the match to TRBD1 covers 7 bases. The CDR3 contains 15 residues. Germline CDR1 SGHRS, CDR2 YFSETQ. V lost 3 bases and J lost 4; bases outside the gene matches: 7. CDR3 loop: CASSSGDSPNQPQHF. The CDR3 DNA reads TGCGCCAGCAGCTCGGGGGACAGTCCAAATCAGCCCCAGCATTTT.

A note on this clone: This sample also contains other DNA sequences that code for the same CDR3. The chain's CDR3 is CSAQGGNGYTF. CDR3 coding DNA: TGCAGTGCTCAAGGCGGGAATGGCTACACCTTC. The chain has TRBV20-1 and TRBJ1-2; no reliable D call. Germline CDR1 is DFQATT and CDR2 is SNEGSKA (reference sequence). Trimming took 5 bases from V and 6 from J, leaving 10 bases between them. This CDR3 spans 11 amino acids.

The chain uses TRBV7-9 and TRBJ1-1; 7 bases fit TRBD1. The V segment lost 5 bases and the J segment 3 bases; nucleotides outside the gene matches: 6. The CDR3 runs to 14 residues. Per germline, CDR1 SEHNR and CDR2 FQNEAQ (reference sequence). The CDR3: CASSTTGWDTEAFF. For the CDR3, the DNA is TGTGCCAGCAGCACGACAGGGTGGGACACTGAAGCTTTCTTT.

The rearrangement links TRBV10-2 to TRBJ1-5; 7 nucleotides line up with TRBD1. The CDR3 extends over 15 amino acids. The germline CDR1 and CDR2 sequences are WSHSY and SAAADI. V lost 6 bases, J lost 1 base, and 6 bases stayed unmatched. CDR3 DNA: TGCGCCAGCAGAAGGGCAGGGGGAAGCAATCAGCCCCAGCATTTT. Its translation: CASRRAGGSNQPQHF.